Below, one T cell receptor (beta chain) is given with its context. Germline V gives CDR1 GTSNPN, CDR2 SVGIG (reference sequence). This CDR3 is built from 14 residues. Trimming removed 0 bases from V and 5 bases from J, with 11 bases in between. Sequencing used immunoSEQ multiplex PCR; TCRdb keeps in-frame clones, though not all of them. The data contain 100,000 or so clones, 91% of them singletons. The sample belongs to a study of PD-L1 blockade in urothelial cancer. Study-wide background: Males with bladder-origin urothelial cancer made up about 90% of the roughly 29 patients.

The receptor comes from a woman over 75 with urothelial cancer. This chain uses TRBV30 with TRBJ1-5; unclear D gene. The source was PBMCs, collected around atezolizumab (anti-PD-L1) treatment. DNA of the CDR3: TGTGCCTGGAGTGTTCCAATGGGCGATCAGCCCCAGCATTTT. As protein: CAWSVPMGDQPQHF.